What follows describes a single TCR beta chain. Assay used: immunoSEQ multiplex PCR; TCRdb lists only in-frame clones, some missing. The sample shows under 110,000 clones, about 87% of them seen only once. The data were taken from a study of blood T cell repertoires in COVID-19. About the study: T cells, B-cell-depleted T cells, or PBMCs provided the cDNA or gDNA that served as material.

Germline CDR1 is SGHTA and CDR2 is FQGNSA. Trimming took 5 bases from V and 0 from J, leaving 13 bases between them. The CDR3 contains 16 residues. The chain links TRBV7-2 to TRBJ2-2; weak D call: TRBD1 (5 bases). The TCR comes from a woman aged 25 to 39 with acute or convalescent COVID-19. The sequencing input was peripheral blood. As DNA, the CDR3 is TGTGCCAGCAGCATGATCAGGGATGCGAACACCGGGGAGCTGTTTTTT. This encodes CASSMIRDANTGELFF.